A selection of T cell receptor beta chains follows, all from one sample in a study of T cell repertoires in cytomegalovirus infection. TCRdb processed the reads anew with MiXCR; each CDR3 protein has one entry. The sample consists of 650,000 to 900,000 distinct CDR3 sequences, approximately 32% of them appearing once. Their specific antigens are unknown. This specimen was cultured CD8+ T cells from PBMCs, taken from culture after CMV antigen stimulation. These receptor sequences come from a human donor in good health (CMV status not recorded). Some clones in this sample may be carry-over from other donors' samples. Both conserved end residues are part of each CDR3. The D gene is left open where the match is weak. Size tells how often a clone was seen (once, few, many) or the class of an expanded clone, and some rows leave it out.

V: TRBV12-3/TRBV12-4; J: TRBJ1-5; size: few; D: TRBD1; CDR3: CASSFRDRGLNQPQHF; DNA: TGTGCCAGCAGTTTCCGGGACAGGGGGCTTAATCAGCCCCAGCATTTT
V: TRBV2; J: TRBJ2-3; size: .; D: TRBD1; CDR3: CASFLRGQGTADTQYF; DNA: TGTGCCAGCTTCTTAAGAGGACAGGGAACGGCAGATACGCAGTATTTT
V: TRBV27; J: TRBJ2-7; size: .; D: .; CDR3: CASSLSGTTGYEQYF; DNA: TGTGCCAGCAGTTTATCCGGGACAACAGGCTACGAGCAGTACTTC
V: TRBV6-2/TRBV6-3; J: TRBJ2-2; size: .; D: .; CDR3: CASSYPPPEHRELFF; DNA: TGTGCCAGCAGTTATCCCCCCCCCGAGCACCGGGAGCTGTTTTTT
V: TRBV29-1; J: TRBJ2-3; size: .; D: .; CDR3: CSVEGEESRVPDTQYF; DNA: TGCAGCGTTGAAGGGGAAGAGAGTAGAGTCCCGGATACGCAGTATTTT
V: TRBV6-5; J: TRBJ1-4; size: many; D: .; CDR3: CASSYLADPNEKLFF; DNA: TGTGCCAGCAGTTACTTGGCAGATCCTAATGAAAAACTGTTTTTT
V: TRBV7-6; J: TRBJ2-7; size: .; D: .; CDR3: CASSLALRGASYEQYF; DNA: TGTGCCAGCAGCTTAGCTTTGAGAGGAGCATCCTACGAGCAGTACTTC
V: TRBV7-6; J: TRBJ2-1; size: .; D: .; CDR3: CASSPKLGNNEQFF; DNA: TGTGCCAGCAGCCCTAAATTAGGGAACAATGAGCAGTTCTTC
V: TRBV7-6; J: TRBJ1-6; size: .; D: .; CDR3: CASARQRNSLLHF; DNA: TGTGCCAGCGCGAGGCAGCGAAATTCACTCCTCCACTTT
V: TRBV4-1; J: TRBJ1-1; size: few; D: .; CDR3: CASSAGWETNTEAFF; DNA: TGCGCCAGCAGCGCCGGGTGGGAAACGAACACTGAAGCTTTCTTT
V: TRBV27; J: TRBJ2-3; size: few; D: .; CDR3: CASQEGLTDTQYF; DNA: TGTGCCAGCCAGGAGGGGCTCACAGATACGCAGTATTTT
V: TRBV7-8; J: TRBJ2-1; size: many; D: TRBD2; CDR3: CASRRLAGGSSSYNEQFF; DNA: TGTGCCAGCAGAAGGCTAGCGGGGGGGAGCAGCTCCTACAATGAGCAGTTCTTC
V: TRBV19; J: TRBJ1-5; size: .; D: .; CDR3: CASSIPGPQPQHF; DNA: TGTGCCAGTAGTATCCCAGGGCCTCAGCCCCAGCATTTT
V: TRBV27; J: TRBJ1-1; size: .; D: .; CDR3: CASSALGHTGLSEAFF; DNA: TGTGCCAGCAGTGCCCTGGGTCATACAGGGTTGTCTGAAGCTTTCTTT
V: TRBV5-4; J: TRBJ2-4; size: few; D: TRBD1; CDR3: CASSPPTGENIQYF; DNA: TGTGCCAGCAGCCCTCCGACAGGGGAAAACATTCAGTACTTC
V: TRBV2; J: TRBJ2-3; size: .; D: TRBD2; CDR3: CASGRTSGGARADTQYF; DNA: TGTGCCAGCGGCCGGACTAGCGGGGGGGCCCGGGCCGATACGCAGTATTTT
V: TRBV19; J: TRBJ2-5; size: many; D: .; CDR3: CASSSGARETQYF; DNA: TGTGCCAGTAGTTCGGGGGCTCGGGAGACCCAGTACTTC
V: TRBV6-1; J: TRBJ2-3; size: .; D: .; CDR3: CASSTLPEPHSTDTQYF; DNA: TGTGCCAGCAGTACCTTACCCGAGCCCCATAGCACAGATACGCAGTATTTT
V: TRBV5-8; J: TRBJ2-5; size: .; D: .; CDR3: CAGRRTAYQETQYF; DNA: TGTGCCGGCAGAAGGACAGCCTACCAAGAGACCCAGTACTTC
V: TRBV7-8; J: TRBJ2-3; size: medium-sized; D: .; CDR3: CASSLSSLAGTDTQYF; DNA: TGTGCCAGCAGCTTATCGTCGCTAGCTGGCACAGATACGCAGTATTTT
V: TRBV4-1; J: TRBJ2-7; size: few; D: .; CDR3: CASSQETGELSYEQYF; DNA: TGCGCCAGCAGCCAAGAGACAGGCGAGCTTTCCTACGAGCAGTACTTC
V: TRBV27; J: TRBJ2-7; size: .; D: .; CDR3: CASSPGTPRWEQYF; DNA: TGTGCCAGCAGTCCCGGGACACCACGATGGGAGCAGTACTTC
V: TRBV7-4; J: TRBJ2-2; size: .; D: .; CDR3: CASSLDRLESNPGELFF; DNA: TGTGCCAGCAGCTTAGACCGACTAGAGTCGAACCCCGGGGAGCTGTTTTTT
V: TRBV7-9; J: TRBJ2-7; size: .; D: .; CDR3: CASSPQGGLSSYEQYF; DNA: TGTGCCAGCAGCCCCCAGGGGGGGCTGAGCTCCTACGAGCAGTACTTC
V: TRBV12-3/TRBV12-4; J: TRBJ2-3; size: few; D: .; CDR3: CASSPRRGLSDTQYF; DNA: TGTGCCAGCAGTCCCCGCCGGGGGCTCTCAGATACGCAGTATTTT
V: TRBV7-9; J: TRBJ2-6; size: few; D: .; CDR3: CASSFGTPGANVLTF; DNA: TGTGCCAGCAGCTTTGGCACCCCTGGGGCCAACGTCCTGACTTTC
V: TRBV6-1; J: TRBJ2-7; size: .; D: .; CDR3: CASSADRQPYEQYF; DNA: TGTGCCAGCAGTGCAGATAGACAGCCCTACGAGCAGTACTTC
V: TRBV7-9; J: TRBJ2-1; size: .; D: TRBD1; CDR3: CASSTTGGYNEQFF; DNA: TGTGCCAGCAGTACGACAGGGGGCTACAATGAGCAGTTCTTC
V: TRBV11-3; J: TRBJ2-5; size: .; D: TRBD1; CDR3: CVSSPTGFTETQYF; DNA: TGTGTCAGCAGCCCGACAGGGTTTACAGAGACCCAGTACTTC
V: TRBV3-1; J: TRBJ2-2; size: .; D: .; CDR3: CASSQSSRANTGELFF; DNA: TGTGCCAGCAGCCAAAGTAGCAGGGCGAACACCGGGGAGCTGTTTTTT
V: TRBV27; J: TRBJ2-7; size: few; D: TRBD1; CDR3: CASRPGGIYEQYF; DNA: TGTGCCAGCAGACCAGGGGGCATATACGAGCAGTACTTC
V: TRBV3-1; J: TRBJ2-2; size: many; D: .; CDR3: CASSQSLANTGELFF; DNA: TGTGCCAGCAGCCAAAGCCTAGCGAACACCGGGGAGCTGTTTTTT
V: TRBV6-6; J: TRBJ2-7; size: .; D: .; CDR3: CASMTTVSSYEQYF; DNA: TGTGCCAGCATGACGACTGTAAGCTCCTACGAGCAGTACTTC
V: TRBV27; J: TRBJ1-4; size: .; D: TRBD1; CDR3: CASSEPGQGGRKLFF; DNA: TGTGCCAGCAGTGAGCCGGGACAGGGGGGACGGAAACTGTTTTTT
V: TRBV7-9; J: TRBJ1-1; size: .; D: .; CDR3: CASVQMNTEAFF; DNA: TGTGCCAGCGTACAGATGAACACTGAAGCTTTCTTT
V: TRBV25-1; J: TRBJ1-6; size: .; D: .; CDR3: CASSESGAYNSPLHF; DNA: TGTGCCAGCAGTGAATCGGGAGCCTATAATTCACCCCTCCACTTT
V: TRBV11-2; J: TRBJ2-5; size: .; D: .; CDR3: CASSLVDTRAETQYF; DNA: TGTGCCAGCAGCTTGGTGGACACCCGAGCAGAGACCCAGTACTTC
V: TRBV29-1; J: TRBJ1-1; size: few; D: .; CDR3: CSVLGVGTEAFF; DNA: TGCAGCGTTCTCGGGGTGGGCACTGAAGCTTTCTTT
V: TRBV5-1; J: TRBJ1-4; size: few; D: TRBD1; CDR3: CASSEPVGQGNEKLFF; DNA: TGCGCCAGCAGCGAGCCCGTCGGACAGGGGAATGAAAAACTGTTTTTT
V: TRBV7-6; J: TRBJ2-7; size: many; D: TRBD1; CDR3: CASSLTGDQYF; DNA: TGTGCCAGCAGCTTGACAGGGGACCAGTACTTC
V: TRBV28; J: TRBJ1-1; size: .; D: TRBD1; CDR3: CASSLTGGEVNTEAFF; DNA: TGTGCCAGCAGCCTGACAGGGGGCGAGGTGAACACTGAAGCTTTCTTT
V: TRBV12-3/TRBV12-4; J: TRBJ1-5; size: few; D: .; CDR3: CASSISRGLAGDQPQHF; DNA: TGTGCCAGCAGTATCAGCCGGGGCCTCGCAGGAGATCAGCCCCAGCATTTT
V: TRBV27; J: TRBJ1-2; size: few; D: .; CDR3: CASSLLGDLSGYTF; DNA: TGTGCCAGCAGTTTATTGGGGGACCTCAGTGGCTACACCTTC
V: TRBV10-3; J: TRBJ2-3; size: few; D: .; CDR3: CTIRTRDIGTDTQYF; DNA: TGTACCATCAGAACCCGGGACATAGGCACAGATACGCAGTATTTT
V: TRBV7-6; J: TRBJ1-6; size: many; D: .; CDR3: CASSLATPSALHF; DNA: TGTGCCAGCAGCTTAGCTACACCGTCGGCCCTCCACTTT
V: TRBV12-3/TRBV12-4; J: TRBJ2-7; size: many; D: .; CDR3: CASRNSDYEQYF; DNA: TGTGCCAGCAGGAATAGCGACTACGAGCAGTACTTC
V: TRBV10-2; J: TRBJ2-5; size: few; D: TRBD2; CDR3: CASSGSSGVKETQYF; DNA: TGCGCCAGCAGTGGATCTAGCGGGGTCAAAGAGACCCAGTACTTC
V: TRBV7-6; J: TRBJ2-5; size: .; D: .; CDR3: CASSLDAAVSRKETQYF; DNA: TGTGCCAGCAGCTTAGACGCGGCGGTCTCTAGAAAAGAGACCCAGTACTTC
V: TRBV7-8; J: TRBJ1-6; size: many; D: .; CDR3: CASSLQGISYNSPLHF; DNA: TGTGCCAGCAGCTTACAGGGGATCTCCTATAATTCACCCCTCCACTTT
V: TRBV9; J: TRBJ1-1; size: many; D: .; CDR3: CASSSRLNTEAFF; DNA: TGTGCCAGCAGCTCCAGGCTGAACACTGAAGCTTTCTTT
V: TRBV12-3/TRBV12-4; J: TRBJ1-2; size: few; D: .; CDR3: CAIYVGGYGYTF; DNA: TGTGCTATCTACGTCGGGGGCTATGGCTACACCTTC
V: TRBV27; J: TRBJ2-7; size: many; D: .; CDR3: CASNPGTAPYEQYF; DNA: TGTGCCAGCAACCCCGGGACGGCGCCCTACGAGCAGTACTTC
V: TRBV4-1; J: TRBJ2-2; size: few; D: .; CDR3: CASSLPYGGGELFF; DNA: TGCGCCAGCAGCCTCCCATACGGGGGCGGGGAGCTGTTTTTT
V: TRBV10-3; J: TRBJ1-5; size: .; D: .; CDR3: CAISEGVVQPQHF; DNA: TGTGCCATCAGTGAAGGGGTCGTGCAGCCCCAGCATTTT
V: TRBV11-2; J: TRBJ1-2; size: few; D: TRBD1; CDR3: CASSSGQSLFYGYTF; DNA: TGTGCCAGCAGCTCGGGACAGTCCCTTTTCTATGGCTACACCTTC